A single sample gave rise to the 18 T cell receptor beta chains below, sequenced in a study of T cell repertoires in cytomegalovirus infection (dated by TCRdb to about 2019). The instrument was an Illumina HiSeq 1500. TCRdb trimmed the raw reads at Q25, called clones with MiXCR and kept productive beta chains. Each entry merges the rows of one CDR3 protein and shows their most common DNA and genes. This sample gives 250,000 to 300,000 distinct CDR3 sequences in total; about 23% of them show up just once. Together, the top ten hold about 15% of the sample. The sample was PBMCs. All receptors come from a human donor in good health (CMV status not recorded). Some clones in this sample may be carry-over from other donors' samples.

In its sample, this clonotype was seen a few times. The V and J genes are TRBV5-4 and TRBJ1-5; no clear D gene. The germline V and J ends were trimmed by 1 base and 5 bases, with 10 bases remaining between them. There are 14 residues in the CDR3. CDR1 and CDR2 from the germline V gene are SGHNT and YYREEE (reference sequence). CDR3 residues: CASSLPGRDQPQHF. The CDR3 DNA reads as TGTGCCAGCAGCTTGCCAGGCCGGGATCAGCCCCAGCATTTT.

This chain links TRBV6-6 with TRBJ1-5; 9 bases map to TRBD1. V lost 5 bases and J lost 1; bases outside the gene matches: 12. The CDR3 runs 18 residues. Per germline, CDR1 MNHNY and CDR2 SVGAGI (reference sequence). In DNA form, the CDR3 reads TGTGCCAGCAGTCCCCCCTGGGACAGGGTTAAAAGCAATCAGCCCCAGCATTTT. It specifies CASSPPWDRVKSNQPQHF.

Only a few counts were recorded for this clonotype. V usage is TRBV19 and J usage is TRBJ2-6; D gene unclear. Germline-derived CDR1 and CDR2 are LNHDA and SQIVND (reference sequence). The CDR3 runs to 14 residues. The V end lost 3 bases, the J end lost 2 bases, and 5 bases lay between the germline ends. The CDR3 nucleotides are TGTGCCAGTAGTATCGATGCTGGGGCCAACGTCCTGACTTTC. It codes for CASSIDAGANVLTF.

This clonotype was counted only a few times. The chain couples TRBV28 to TRBJ1-1, with D unresolved. The germline CDR1 and CDR2 sequences are MDHEN and SYDVKM. The CDR3 has 11 amino acids. Trimming took off 5 bases at V and 3 bases at J, with 4 bases between the two ends. CDR3 sequence (DNA): TGTGCCAGCAGTCCGCACACTGAAGCTTTCTTT. Translation: CASSPHTEAFF.

The chain joins TRBV7-2 to TRBJ2-5; D unresolved. Looked up from germline, CDR1 is SGHTA and CDR2 is FQGNSA. Deletions cut 0 bases from V and 5 bases from J, with 7 bases between. This CDR3 has 13 amino acids. CDR3 coding DNA: TGTGCCAGCAGCTTAGCTTTTTTGGAGACCCAGTACTTC. Residues: CASSLAFLETQYF.

At least ten counts were recorded for this clonotype. The J gene is TRBJ1-2, the V gene TRBV20-1; 9 bases map to TRBD1. This CDR3 has 16 residues. The germline gives CDR1 DFQATT, CDR2 SNEGSKA (reference sequence). Trimming cost V 3 bases and J 8 bases; bases outside gene matches: 16. Here the CDR3 DNA reads TGCAGTGCTAGGGGGATCCCGGGACAGGGAAGAGAGGGCTACACCTTC. Its protein product is CSARGIPGQGREGYTF.

In its sample, this clonotype was seen a few times. The chain employs TRBV30 and TRBJ1-1, with D possibly matching TRBD1 (5 bases). Trimming took off 0 bases at V and 6 bases at J, with 11 bases between the two ends. Looked up from germline, CDR1 is GTSNPN and CDR2 is SVGIG (reference sequence). CDR3 length: 13 amino acids. The CDR3 region has the DNA TGTGCCTGGAGTGTACGGGGGATCCCTGAAGCTTTCTTT. Translation: CAWSVRGIPEAFF.

This chain connects TRBV27 to TRBJ2-3; 8 bases fit TRBD2. There are 15 residues in the CDR3. V lost 6 bases to trimming and J lost 0 bases; unmatched junction nucleotides: 5. Looked up from germline, CDR1 is MNHEY and CDR2 is SMNVEV (reference sequence). The CDR3 DNA sequence: TGTGCCAGCAGGGAACTAGCGGCTAGCACAGATACGCAGTATTTT. Protein sequence: CASRELAASTDTQYF.

This chain connects TRBV20-1 to TRBJ2-1, with TRBD2 as a possible D gene (6 bases). Trimming removed 1 base from V and 4 bases from J, with 8 bases in between. The germline gives CDR1 DFQATT, CDR2 SNEGSKA (reference sequence). The CDR3 is 13 amino acids. CDR3 nucleotide sequence: TGCAGTGCTAGAGTGGCGGGATACAATGAGCAGTTCTTC. Translated, it gives CSARVAGYNEQFF.

This clonotype has more than one count but fewer than ten. V and J are TRBV19 and TRBJ2-3, with TRBD2 identical over 13 bases. The trim removed 6 bases at V and 4 bases at J, leaving 7 bases unmatched. CDR3 size: 16 residues. CDR1 is LNHDA, CDR2 SQIVND, per germline (reference sequence). The CDR3 sequence: CASSRTSGSVADTQYF. The CDR3 DNA reads TGTGCCAGTAGCCGGACTAGCGGGAGTGTCGCAGATACGCAGTATTTT.

This clonotype occurred many times. This chain joins TRBV7-9 and TRBJ2-7, with TRBD2 matching 9 bases. Germline trimming cut 1 base from V and 3 bases from J; bases unmatched to any gene: 4. CDR1 is SEHNR, CDR2 FQNEAQ, per germline (reference sequence). The CDR3 consists of 15 residues. This chain's CDR3 is CASSLEASGIYEQYF. CDR3 DNA sequence: TGTGCCAGCAGCTTAGAAGCTAGCGGGATCTACGAGCAGTACTTC.

This clonotype was picked up a small number of times. V gene TRBV7-9 combines with J gene TRBJ2-3; D uncertain. The germline V and J ends were trimmed by 10 bases and 0 bases, with 11 bases remaining between them. This CDR3 contains 13 residues. Germline V gene data show CDR1 as SEHNR and CDR2 as FQNEAQ (reference sequence). CDR3 sequence: CAIPPVSTDTQYF. The CDR3 DNA follows: TGTGCCATCCCGCCAGTAAGCACAGATACGCAGTATTTT.

The chain carries TRBV7-9 and TRBJ1-1; D remains ambiguous. CDR3 length: 14 residues. Germline V gives CDR1 SEHNR, CDR2 FQNEAQ (reference sequence). The germline V and J ends were trimmed by 2 bases and 2 bases, with 9 bases remaining between them. The CDR3 here is CASSLMTGNTEAFF. In nucleotides, the CDR3 is TGTGCCAGCAGCTTAATGACGGGCAACACTGAAGCTTTCTTT.

The chain combines TRBV28 with TRBJ1-5; a possible D gene is TRBD1 (6 bases). The V and J ends lost 7 bases and 6 bases respectively, with 16 bases between them. The germline V gene has CDR1 MDHEN and CDR2 SYDVKM. The length of the CDR3 is 14 residues. CDR3 residues: CASILQGGGQPQHF. DNA for the CDR3: TGTGCCAGCATTCTACAGGGTGGGGGTCAGCCCCAGCATTTT. The whole variable domain, filled in from reference TRBV28 and TRBJ1-5, reads DVKVTQSSRYLVKRTGEKVFLECVQDMDHENMFWYRQDPGLGLRLIYFSYDVKMKEKGDIPEGYSVSREKKERFSLILESASTNQTSMYLCASILQGGGQPQHFGDGTRLSIL.

V usage is TRBV29-1 and J usage is TRBJ1-5; D may be TRBD1 (5 bases). V was pared by 4 bases and J by 0 bases, with 7 bases between. The CDR3 is 13 residues long. The germline gives CDR1 SQVTM, CDR2 ANQGSEA. CDR3 in DNA: TGCAGCGTTGCTACAGGTAGCAATCAGCCCCAGCATTTT. Amino acids: CSVATGSNQPQHF.

This clonotype was seen a few times. This CDR3 reads CASEDRGRYYNEQFF. Here the CDR3 DNA reads TGTGCCAGCGAGGACAGGGGACGTTACTACAATGAGCAGTTCTTC. V gene TRBV28 combines with J gene TRBJ2-1; 9 positions match TRBD1. This CDR3 spans 15 amino acids. The trim removed 8 bases at V and 3 bases at J, leaving 8 bases unmatched. Germline values: CDR1 MDHEN, CDR2 SYDVKM.

This clonotype showed up just a few times. In nucleotides, the CDR3 is TGTGCCAGCAGCCCCACAGAAATTCAGACCCAGTACTTC. Protein product: CASSPTEIQTQYF. The V gene is TRBV7-3, the J gene TRBJ2-5; D gene ambiguous. V was shortened by 5 bases and J by 6 bases, with 13 bases between the two germline ends. CDR3 length: 13 residues. Germline lookup yields CDR1 SGHTA and CDR2 FQGTGA.

The gene calls are TRBV6-1 and TRBJ2-1; 8 nucleotides agree with TRBD1. With 4 bases clipped from V and 9 bases from J, the junction kept 8 bases outside the gene matches. The CDR3 contains 14 residues. Per the germline V gene, CDR1 is MNHNS and CDR2 is SASEGT. CDR3 amino acids: CASSVSSGGGEQFF. The CDR3 nucleotides are TGTGCCAGCAGTGTCTCGTCAGGGGGCGGTGAGCAGTTCTTC.